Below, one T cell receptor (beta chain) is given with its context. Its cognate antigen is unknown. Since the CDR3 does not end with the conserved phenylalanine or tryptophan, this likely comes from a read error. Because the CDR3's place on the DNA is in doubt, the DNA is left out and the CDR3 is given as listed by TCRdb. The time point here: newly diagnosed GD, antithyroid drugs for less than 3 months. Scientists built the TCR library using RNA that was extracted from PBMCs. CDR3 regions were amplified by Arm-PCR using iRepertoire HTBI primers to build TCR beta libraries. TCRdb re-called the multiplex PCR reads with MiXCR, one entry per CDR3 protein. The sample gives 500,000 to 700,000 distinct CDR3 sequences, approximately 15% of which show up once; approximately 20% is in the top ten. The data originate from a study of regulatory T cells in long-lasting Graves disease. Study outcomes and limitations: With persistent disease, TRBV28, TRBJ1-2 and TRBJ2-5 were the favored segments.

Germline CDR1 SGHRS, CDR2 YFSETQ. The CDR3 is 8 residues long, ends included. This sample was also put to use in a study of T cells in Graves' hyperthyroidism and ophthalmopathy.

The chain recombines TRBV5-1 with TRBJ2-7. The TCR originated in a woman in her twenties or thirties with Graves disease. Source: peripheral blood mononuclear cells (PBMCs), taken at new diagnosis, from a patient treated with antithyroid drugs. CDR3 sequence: CASSLFLT.